This entry is about one T cell receptor beta chain. This clone has only one observation. Its antigen specificity is not known. Qualities for individual bases were not recorded, and no much larger clone is one base off. Libraries were constructed by the immunoSEQ multiplex PCR assay. TCRdb mirrors the immuneACCESS table, restricted to in-frame sequences. Some clones are absent from its copies; in checked studies, under half trace to an unresolved V gene, and the reason for the others is unknown. For this sample the table gives tens of thousands of clones, of which 88% were detected only once. Around 5% of the sample is held by the ten biggest clonotypes. These data belong to a study of technical replicates of blood from a few donors (dated by TCRdb to between 2016 and 2019). The sequencing sample was made of PBMCs. The sequence derives from a human donor in good health. Some clones in this sample may be carry-over from other donors' samples.

The sequence in DNA is TGCGCCAGCAGCCCCCAGGGGGGAGAGACCCAGTACTTC. This sequence encodes CASSPQGGETQYF. This chain joins TRBV5-1 to TRBJ2-5; matching of 7 bases hints at TRBD1 as the D gene. The V and J ends are trimmed by 4 bases and 4 bases, leaving 11 bases between them. The CDR3 goes from the cysteine to the phenylalanine over 13 residues. Only the CDR3 region is kept as DNA, spanning 39 bases read in frame from base 1. Sequences SGHRS (CDR1) and YFSETQ (CDR2) are obtained from the germline V gene.